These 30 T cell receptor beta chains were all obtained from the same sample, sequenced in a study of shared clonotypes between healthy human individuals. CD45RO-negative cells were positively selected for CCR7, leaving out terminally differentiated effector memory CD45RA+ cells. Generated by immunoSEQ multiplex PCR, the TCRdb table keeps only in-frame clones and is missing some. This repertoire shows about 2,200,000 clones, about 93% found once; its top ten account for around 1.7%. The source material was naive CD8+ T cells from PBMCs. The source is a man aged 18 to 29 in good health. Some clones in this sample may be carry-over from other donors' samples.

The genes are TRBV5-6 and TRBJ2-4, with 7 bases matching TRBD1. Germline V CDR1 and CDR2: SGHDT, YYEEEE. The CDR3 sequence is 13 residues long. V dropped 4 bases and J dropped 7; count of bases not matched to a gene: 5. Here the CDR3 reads CASSPTGRNIQYF. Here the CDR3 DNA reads TGTGCCAGCAGCCCGACAGGGCGGAACATTCAGTACTTC.

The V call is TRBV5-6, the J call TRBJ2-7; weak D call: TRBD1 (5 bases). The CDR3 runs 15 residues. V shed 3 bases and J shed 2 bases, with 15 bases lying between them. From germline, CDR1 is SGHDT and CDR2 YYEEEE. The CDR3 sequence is CASSWGRAETYEQYF. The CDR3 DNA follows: TGTGCCAGCAGCTGGGGCCGGGCGGAAACCTACGAGCAGTACTTC.

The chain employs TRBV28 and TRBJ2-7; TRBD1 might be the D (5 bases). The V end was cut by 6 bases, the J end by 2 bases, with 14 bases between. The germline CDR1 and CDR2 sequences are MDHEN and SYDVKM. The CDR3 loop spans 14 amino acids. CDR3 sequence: CASSGAGQTYEQYF. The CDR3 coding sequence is TGTGCCAGCAGCGGCGCCGGACAAACCTACGAGCAGTACTTC.

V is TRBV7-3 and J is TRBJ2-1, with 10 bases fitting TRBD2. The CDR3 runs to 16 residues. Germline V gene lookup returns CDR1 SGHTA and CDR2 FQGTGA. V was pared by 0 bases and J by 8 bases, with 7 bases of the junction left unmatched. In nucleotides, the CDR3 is TGTGCCAGCAGCTTAACGGGTAGACTAGCGGGCGATGAGCAGTTCTTC. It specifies CASSLTGRLAGDEQFF.

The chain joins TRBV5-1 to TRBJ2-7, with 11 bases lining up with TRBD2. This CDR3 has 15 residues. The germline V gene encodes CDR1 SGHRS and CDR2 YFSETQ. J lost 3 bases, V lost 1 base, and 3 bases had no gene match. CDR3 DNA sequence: TGCGCCAGCAGCTTGACTAGCGGGAGTAACTACGAGCAGTACTTC. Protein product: CASSLTSGSNYEQYF.

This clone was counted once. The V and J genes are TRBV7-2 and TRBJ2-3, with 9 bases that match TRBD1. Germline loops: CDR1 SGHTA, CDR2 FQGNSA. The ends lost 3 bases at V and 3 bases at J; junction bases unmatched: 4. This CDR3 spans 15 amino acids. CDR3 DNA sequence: TGTGCCAGCAGCTTCCGGGACAGGGTAACAGATACGCAGTATTTT. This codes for CASSFRDRVTDTQYF. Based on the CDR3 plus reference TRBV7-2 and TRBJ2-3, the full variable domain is GAGVSQSPSNKVTEKGKDVELRCDPISGHTALYWYRQSLGQGLEFLIYFQGNSAPDKSGLPSDRFSAERTGGSVSTLTIQRTQQEDSAVYLCASSFRDRVTDTQYFGPGTRLTVL.

CDR3 sequence (DNA): TGTGCCAGCAGCGAGGGGGGACAGGGCGTCTACGAGCAGTACTTC. It codes for CASSEGGQGVYEQYF. This rearrangement joins TRBV9 to TRBJ2-7; 9 bases fit TRBD1. The CDR3 extends over 15 amino acids. CDR1 SGDLS and CDR2 YYNGEE come from the germline V gene. V trimming: 3 bases; J trimming: 3 bases; junction bases outside the gene matches: 7.

CDR3 residues: CASSLGWDSNSNQPQHF. DNA of the CDR3: TGTGCCAGCAGCTTAGGGTGGGACAGTAATAGCAATCAGCCCCAGCATTTT. The chain has TRBV7-9 and TRBJ1-5; 7 positions agree with TRBD1. The germline V gene has CDR1 SEHNR and CDR2 FQNEAQ (reference sequence). The CDR3 contains 17 residues. The V segment lost 1 base and the J segment 0 bases; nucleotides outside the gene matches: 6.

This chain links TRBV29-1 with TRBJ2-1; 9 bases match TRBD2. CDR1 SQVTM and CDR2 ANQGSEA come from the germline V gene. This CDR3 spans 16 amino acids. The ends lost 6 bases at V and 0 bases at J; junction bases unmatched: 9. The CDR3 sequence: CSVWGAGGPSYNEQFF. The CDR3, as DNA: TGCAGCGTCTGGGGAGCGGGAGGCCCCTCCTACAATGAGCAGTTCTTC.

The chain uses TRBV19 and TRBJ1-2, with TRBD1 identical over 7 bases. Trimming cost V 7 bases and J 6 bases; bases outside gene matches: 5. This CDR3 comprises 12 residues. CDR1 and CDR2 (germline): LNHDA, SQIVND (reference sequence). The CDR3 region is CASTQGRNGYTF. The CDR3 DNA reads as TGTGCCAGTACACAGGGGAGGAATGGCTACACCTTC.

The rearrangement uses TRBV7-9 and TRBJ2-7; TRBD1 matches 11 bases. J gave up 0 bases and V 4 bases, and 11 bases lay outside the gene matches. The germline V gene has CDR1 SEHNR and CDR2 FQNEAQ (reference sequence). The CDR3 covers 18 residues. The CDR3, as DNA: TGTGCCAGCAGCTCGCTAAACACCGGGACAGGGGGCTCCTACGAGCAGTACTTC. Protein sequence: CASSSLNTGTGGSYEQYF.

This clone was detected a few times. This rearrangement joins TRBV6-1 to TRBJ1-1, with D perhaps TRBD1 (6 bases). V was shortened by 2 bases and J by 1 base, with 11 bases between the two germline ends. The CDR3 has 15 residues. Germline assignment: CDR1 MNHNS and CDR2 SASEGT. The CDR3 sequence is CASSEWGHPNTEAFF. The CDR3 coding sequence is TGTGCCAGCAGTGAATGGGGACACCCGAACACTGAAGCTTTCTTT.

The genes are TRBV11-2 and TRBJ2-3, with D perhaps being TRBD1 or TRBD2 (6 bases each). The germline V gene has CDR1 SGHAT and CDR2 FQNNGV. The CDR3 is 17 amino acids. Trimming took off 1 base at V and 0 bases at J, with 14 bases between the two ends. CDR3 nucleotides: TGTGCCAGCAGCTTAGGGAGTGCGGGACATAGCACAGATACGCAGTATTTT. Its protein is CASSLGSAGHSTDTQYF.

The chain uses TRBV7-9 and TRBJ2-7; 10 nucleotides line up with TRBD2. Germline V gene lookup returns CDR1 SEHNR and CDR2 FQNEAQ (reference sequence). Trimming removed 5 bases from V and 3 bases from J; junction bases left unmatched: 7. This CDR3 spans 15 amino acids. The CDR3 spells CASSPLAGAYYEQYF. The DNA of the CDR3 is TGTGCCAGCAGCCCCCTAGCGGGAGCCTACTACGAGCAGTACTTC.

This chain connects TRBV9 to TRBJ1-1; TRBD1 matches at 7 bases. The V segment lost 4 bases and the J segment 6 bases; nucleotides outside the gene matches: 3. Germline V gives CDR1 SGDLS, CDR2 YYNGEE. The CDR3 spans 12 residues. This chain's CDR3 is CASSTQGAEAFF. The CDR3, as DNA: TGTGCCAGCAGCACCCAGGGGGCTGAAGCTTTCTTT.

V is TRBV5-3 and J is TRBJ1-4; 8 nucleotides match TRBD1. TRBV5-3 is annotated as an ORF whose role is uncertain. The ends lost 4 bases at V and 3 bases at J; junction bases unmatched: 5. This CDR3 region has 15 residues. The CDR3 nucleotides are TGTGCCAGAAGCATGCCGGGACAGGCTAATGAAAAACTGTTTTTT. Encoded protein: CARSMPGQANEKLFF.

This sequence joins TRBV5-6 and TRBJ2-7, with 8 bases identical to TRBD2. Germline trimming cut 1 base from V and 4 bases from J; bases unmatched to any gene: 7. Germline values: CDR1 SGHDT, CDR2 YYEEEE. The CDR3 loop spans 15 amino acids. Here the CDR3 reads CASSLPVLAGYEQYF. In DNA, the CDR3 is TGTGCCAGCAGCTTGCCGGTTCTAGCGGGTTACGAGCAGTACTTC.

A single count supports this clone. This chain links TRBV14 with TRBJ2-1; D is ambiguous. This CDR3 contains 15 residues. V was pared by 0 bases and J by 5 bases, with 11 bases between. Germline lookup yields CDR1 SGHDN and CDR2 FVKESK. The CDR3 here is CASSQDRWADNEQFF. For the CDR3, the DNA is TGTGCCAGCAGCCAAGATAGATGGGCAGACAATGAGCAGTTCTTC. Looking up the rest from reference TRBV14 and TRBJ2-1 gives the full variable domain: EAGVTQFPSHSVIEKGQTVTLRCDPISGHDNLYWYRRVMGKEIKFLLHFVKESKQDESGMPNNRFLAERTGGTYSTLKVQPAELEDSGVYFCASSQDRWADNEQFFGPGTRLTVL.

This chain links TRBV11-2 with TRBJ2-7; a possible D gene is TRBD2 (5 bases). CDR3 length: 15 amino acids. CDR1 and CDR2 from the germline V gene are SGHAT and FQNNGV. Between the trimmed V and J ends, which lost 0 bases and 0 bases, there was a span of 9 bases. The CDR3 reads CASSLDGGLSYEQYF. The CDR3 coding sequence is TGTGCCAGCAGCTTAGATGGAGGTCTCTCCTACGAGCAGTACTTC.

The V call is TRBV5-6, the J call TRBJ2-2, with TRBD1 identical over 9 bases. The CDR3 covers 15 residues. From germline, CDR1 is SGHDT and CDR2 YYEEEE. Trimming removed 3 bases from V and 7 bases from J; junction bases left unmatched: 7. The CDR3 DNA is TGTGCCAGCAGCTACGGGACAGGGCCCGGCGGGGAGCTGTTTTTT. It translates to CASSYGTGPGGELFF.

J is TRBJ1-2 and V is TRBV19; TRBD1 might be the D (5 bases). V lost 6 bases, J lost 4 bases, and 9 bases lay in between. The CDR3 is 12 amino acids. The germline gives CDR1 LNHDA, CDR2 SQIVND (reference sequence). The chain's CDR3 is CASRAGPYGYTF. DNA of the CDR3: TGTGCCAGTAGGGCAGGGCCCTATGGCTACACCTTC.

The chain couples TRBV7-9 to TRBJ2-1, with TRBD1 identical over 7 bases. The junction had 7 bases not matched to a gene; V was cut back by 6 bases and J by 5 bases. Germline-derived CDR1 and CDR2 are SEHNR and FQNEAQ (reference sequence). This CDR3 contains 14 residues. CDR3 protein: CASSPTQGDNEQFF. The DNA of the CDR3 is TGTGCCAGCAGTCCGACCCAGGGGGACAATGAGCAGTTCTTC.

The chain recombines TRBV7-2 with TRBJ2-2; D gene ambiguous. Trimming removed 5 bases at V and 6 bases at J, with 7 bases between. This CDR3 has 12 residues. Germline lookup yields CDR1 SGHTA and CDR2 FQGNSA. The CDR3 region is CASSQTPGELFF. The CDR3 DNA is TGTGCCAGCAGCCAGACCCCCGGGGAGCTGTTTTTT. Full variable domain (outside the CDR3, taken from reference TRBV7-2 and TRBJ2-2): GAGVSQSPSNKVTEKGKDVELRCDPISGHTALYWYRQSLGQGLEFLIYFQGNSAPDKSGLPSDRFSAERTGGSVSTLTIQRTQQEDSAVYLCASSQTPGELFFGEGSRLTVL.

CDR3: CATGAGGSGNTIYF. The DNA of the CDR3 is TGTGCCACCGGGGCAGGGGGTAGTGGAAACACCATATATTTT. The genes are TRBV11-2 and TRBJ1-3, with 7 bases that match TRBD1. The CDR3 runs 14 residues. Germline assignment: CDR1 SGHAT and CDR2 FQNNGV. V dropped 10 bases and J dropped 3; count of bases not matched to a gene: 9.

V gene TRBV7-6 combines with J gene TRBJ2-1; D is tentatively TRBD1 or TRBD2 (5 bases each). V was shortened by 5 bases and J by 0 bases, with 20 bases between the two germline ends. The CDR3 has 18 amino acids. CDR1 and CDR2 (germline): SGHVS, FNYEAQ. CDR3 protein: CASSGGRTGQYSYNEQFF. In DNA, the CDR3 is TGTGCCAGCAGCGGGGGACGGACCGGCCAGTACTCCTACAATGAGCAGTTCTTC. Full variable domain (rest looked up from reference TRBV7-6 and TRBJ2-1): GAGVSQSPRYKVTKRGQDVALRCDPISGHVSLYWYRQALGQGPEFLTYFNYEAQQDKSGLPNDRFSAERPEGSISTLTIQRTEQRDSAMYRCASSGGRTGQYSYNEQFFGPGTRLTVL.

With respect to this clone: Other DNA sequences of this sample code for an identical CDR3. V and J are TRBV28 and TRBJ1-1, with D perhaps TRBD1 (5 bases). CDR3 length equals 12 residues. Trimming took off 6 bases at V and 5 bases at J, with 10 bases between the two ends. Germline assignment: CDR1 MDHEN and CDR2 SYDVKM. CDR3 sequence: CASSPGGTEAFF. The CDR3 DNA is TGTGCCAGCAGCCCCGGGGGGACTGAAGCTTTCTTT.

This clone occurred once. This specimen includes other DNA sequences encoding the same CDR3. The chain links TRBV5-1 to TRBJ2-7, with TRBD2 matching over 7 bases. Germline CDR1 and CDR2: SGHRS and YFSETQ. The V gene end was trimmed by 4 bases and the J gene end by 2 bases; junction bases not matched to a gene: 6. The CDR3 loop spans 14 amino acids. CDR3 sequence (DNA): TGCGCCAGCAGCCCTCGGGGAGGGACCTACGAGCAGTACTTC. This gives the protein CASSPRGGTYEQYF.

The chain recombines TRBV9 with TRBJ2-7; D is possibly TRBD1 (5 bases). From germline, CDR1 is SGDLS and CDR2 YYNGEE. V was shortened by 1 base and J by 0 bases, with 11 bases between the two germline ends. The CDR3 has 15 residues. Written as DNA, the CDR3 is TGTGCCAGCAGCGTAAGGGGCGAAAACTCCTACGAGCAGTACTTC. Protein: CASSVRGENSYEQYF.

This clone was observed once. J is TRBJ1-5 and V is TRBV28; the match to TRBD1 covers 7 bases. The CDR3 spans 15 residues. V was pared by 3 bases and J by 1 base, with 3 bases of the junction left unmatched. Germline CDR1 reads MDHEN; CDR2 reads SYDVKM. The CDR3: CASSLLGQSNQPQHF. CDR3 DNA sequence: TGTGCCAGCAGTTTGTTGGGACAGAGCAATCAGCCCCAGCATTTT.

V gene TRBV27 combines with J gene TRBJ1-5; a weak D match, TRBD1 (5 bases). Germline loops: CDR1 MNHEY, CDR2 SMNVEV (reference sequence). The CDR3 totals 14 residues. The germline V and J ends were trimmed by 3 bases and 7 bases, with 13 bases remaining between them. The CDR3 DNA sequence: TGTGCCAGCAGTTTCCAGGGTTCGGGACAGCCCCAGCATTTT. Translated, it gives CASSFQGSGQPQHF.